This passage covers 21 T cell receptor beta chains from one sample sequenced in a study of cytomegalovirus exposure and HLA in healthy donors. The PCR contained 60 Vbeta and 13 Jbeta primers. Profiled with immunoSEQ multiplex PCR; TCRdb holds only in-frame clones, not every one. The data contain approximately 200,000 clones, about 79% of them singletons. The specimen was PBMCs. These receptors came from a man between 18 and 29 years old in good health and CMV-seronegative.

The chain carries TRBV6-5 and TRBJ1-2; D remains unclear. CDR1 MNHEY and CDR2 SVGAGI come from the germline V gene. Deletions cut 10 bases from V and 3 bases from J, with 9 bases between. This CDR3 has 11 residues. CDR3 nucleotides: TGTGCCACGCTGAGGGACTATGGCTACACCTTC. Translated: CATLRDYGYTF.

The chain uses TRBV28 and TRBJ2-3; weak D call: TRBD2 (5 bases). Germline values: CDR1 MDHEN, CDR2 SYDVKM. There are 15 residues in the CDR3. Trimming pared 7 bases from V and 7 bases from J, leaving 21 bases between. CDR3 loop: CASTSTARELNTQYF. In nucleotides, the CDR3 is TGTGCCAGCACCTCAACGGCGAGGGAGTTGAATACGCAGTATTTT.

The chain recombines TRBV7-6 with TRBJ1-3; D is possibly TRBD1 (6 bases). This CDR3 spans 16 amino acids. V was cut by 5 bases and J by 0 bases, with 14 bases left in between. Germline V gives CDR1 SGHVS, CDR2 FNYEAQ. CDR3 sequence reads: CASSPVQGISGNTIYF. As DNA, the CDR3 is TGTGCCAGCAGCCCAGTTCAGGGGATCTCTGGAAACACCATATATTTT.

The CDR3 is CASSYWQNTGELFF. CDR3 DNA sequence: TGTGCCAGCAGTTATTGGCAGAACACCGGGGAGCTGTTTTTT. The chain couples TRBV6-6 to TRBJ2-2, with no clear D. Trimming took 3 bases from V and 1 from J, leaving 6 bases between them. CDR3 length equals 14 residues. CDR1 MNHNY and CDR2 SVGAGI come from the germline V gene (reference sequence).

V usage is TRBV25-1 and J usage is TRBJ1-1; TRBD1 matches 7 bases. The CDR3 is 12 amino acids. V shed 7 bases, J shed 4 bases, and the junction held 3 bases outside the gene matches. Germline V lookup: CDR1 MGHDK, CDR2 SYGVNS. CDR3 amino acids: CASTSGGTEAFF. CDR3 DNA sequence: TGTGCCAGCACATCAGGGGGCACTGAAGCTTTCTTT.

The chain is built from TRBV9 and TRBJ2-5; D not certain. CDR1 is SGDLS and CDR2 is YYNGEE in the germline V gene. The CDR3 has 13 residues. V lost 0 bases and J lost 5, with 8 bases in between. The CDR3 nucleotides are TGTGCCAGCAGCGTAGCTCTGAGGGAGACCCAGTACTTC. Protein product: CASSVALRETQYF. Variable domain in full (rest from reference TRBV9 and TRBJ2-5): DSGVTQTPKHLITATGQRVTLRCSPRSGDLSVYWYQQSLDQGLQFLIQYYNGEERAKGNILERFSAQQFPDLHSELNLSSLELGDSALYFCASSVALRETQYFGPGTRLLVL.

The genes are TRBV5-1 and TRBJ2-5; TRBD1 matches 9 bases. The germline V gene encodes CDR1 SGHRS and CDR2 YFSETQ. With V trimmed by 5 bases and J by 0 bases, 5 bases remained unmatched. This CDR3 has 15 residues. CDR3 amino acids: CASRPGTGYQETQYF. DNA of the CDR3: TGCGCCAGCAGACCTGGGACAGGGTACCAAGAGACCCAGTACTTC.

The rearrangement joins TRBV6-5 to TRBJ1-1, with D possibly TRBD1 on 6 matching bases. Per germline, CDR1 MNHEY and CDR2 SVGAGI. CDR3 length: 15 amino acids. V lost 8 bases and J lost 5, with 21 bases in between. CDR3 sequence reads: CASSPGGRGETEAFF. CDR3 DNA sequence: TGTGCCAGCTCCCCCGGAGGCAGGGGAGAAACTGAAGCTTTCTTT.

The chain joins TRBV11-3 to TRBJ1-6; 10 positions match TRBD1. The CDR3 is made up of 17 amino acids. Germline-derived CDR1 and CDR2 are SGHNT and YENEEA. V dropped 0 bases and J dropped 3; count of bases not matched to a gene: 2. Written as DNA, the CDR3 is TGTGCCAGCAGCTTAGAGACAGGGGGCTACTATAATTCACCCCTCCACTTT. Translation: CASSLETGGYYNSPLHF.

The chain links TRBV29-1 to TRBJ2-7, with D perhaps TRBD2 (6 bases). The ends were cut back, 1 base at V and 2 bases at J, with 6 bases in the middle. Germline values: CDR1 SQVTM, CDR2 ANQGSEA. This CDR3 is built from 12 residues. CDR3 nucleotides: TGCAGCGTTGAAGGGGGGGCCTACGAGCAGTACTTC. The encoded protein is CSVEGGAYEQYF.

The DNA for the CDR3 is TGTGCTAGTGGTTTAGGACAGGGGGGTACTGAAGCTTTCTTT. Translated: CASGLGQGGTEAFF. The chain carries TRBV12-5 and TRBJ1-1; 10 nucleotides align to TRBD1. This CDR3 spans 14 amino acids. V dropped 3 bases and J dropped 5; count of bases not matched to a gene: 3. Germline V lookup: CDR1 LGHNT, CDR2 FRNRAP.

J is TRBJ2-4 and V is TRBV5-4; a weak D match, TRBD1 (6 bases). The CDR3 totals 13 residues. The V and J ends lost 4 bases and 5 bases respectively, with 10 bases between them. Germline loops: CDR1 SGHNT, CDR2 YYREEE (reference sequence). CDR3 sequence: CASSVWTENIQYF. CDR3 nucleotides: TGTGCCAGCAGCGTATGGACAGAAAACATTCAGTACTTC. Full variable domain (outside the CDR3, taken from reference TRBV5-4 and TRBJ2-4): ETGVTQSPTHLIKTRGQQVTLRCSSQSGHNTVSWYQQALGQGPQFIFQYYREEENGRGNFPPRFSGLQFPNYSSELNVNALELDDSALYLCASSVWTENIQYFGAGTRLSVL.

This sequence joins TRBV7-9 and TRBJ1-1, with TRBD1 identical over 8 bases. CDR3 length equals 12 residues. V was clipped by 4 bases and J by 6 bases; unmatched bases: 1. The germline V gene encodes CDR1 SEHNR and CDR2 FQNEAQ (reference sequence). As DNA, the CDR3 is TGTGCCAGCAGCTGGACAGGGCCTGAAGCTTTCTTT. Encoded protein: CASSWTGPEAFF.

This clone was seen only a few times. One end of the junction is discordant with germline, which a read error may explain. J is TRBJ2-2 and V is TRBV20-1; D is perhaps TRBD1 (5 bases). The CDR3 consists of 11 residues. The germline gives CDR1 DFQATT, CDR2 SNEGSKA (reference sequence). The CDR3 nucleotides read TGCAGTGGGAAGGGGCAGGGCAGGGAAATTTTT. Translating gives CSGKGQGREIF.

J is TRBJ2-7 and V is TRBV29-1; 12 nucleotides line up with TRBD1. The CDR3 is 13 amino acids. Germline CDR1 reads SQVTM; CDR2 reads ANQGSEA. After removal of 2 bases from V and 6 bases from J, the junction contained 2 bases not matched to a gene. For the CDR3, the DNA is TGCAGCGTTGAAAGGGACAGGGGGCGCGAGCAGTACTTC. This codes for CSVERDRGREQYF.

The chain links TRBV5-5 to TRBJ1-5; 12 nucleotides line up with TRBD1. Germline V gene sequence: CDR1 SGHKS, CDR2 YYEKEE (reference sequence). There are 16 residues in the CDR3. The V gene end was trimmed by 4 bases and the J gene end by 6 bases; junction bases not matched to a gene: 8. The CDR3 is CASSGGTGGGGQPQHF. CDR3 bases: TGTGCCAGCAGCGGTGGGACAGGGGGCGGAGGTCAGCCCCAGCATTTT.

This clone was observed once. V gene TRBV30 combines with J gene TRBJ1-1; the D gene is possibly TRBD1 (5 bases). Germline-derived CDR1 and CDR2 are GTSNPN and SVGIG (reference sequence). The ends were cut back, 2 bases at V and 5 bases at J, with 12 bases in the middle. This CDR3 spans 13 amino acids. CDR3 loop: CAWSKQVVTEAFF. In nucleotides, the CDR3 is TGTGCCTGGAGTAAACAGGTGGTAACTGAAGCTTTCTTT.

The CDR3 DNA sequence: TGTGCCTCCATCCGCTATGAGGGGAACACTGAAGCTTTCTTT. Translation gives CASIRYEGNTEAFF. The chain has TRBV30 and TRBJ1-1; D is undetermined. Germline lookup yields CDR1 GTSNPN and CDR2 SVGIG (reference sequence). CDR3 length: 14 amino acids. Trimming shortened V by 7 bases and J by 1 base, and 16 bases separated the two germline ends.

This rearrangement joins TRBV25-1 to TRBJ2-1, with D perhaps TRBD2 (5 bases). Trimming took off 1 base at V and 6 bases at J, with 22 bases between the two ends. Germline-derived CDR1 and CDR2 are MGHDK and SYGVNS. This CDR3 comprises 18 residues. The CDR3 coding sequence is TGTGCCAGCAGTGAATCCCCGCCACGTCTAGCCCAAGGCAATGAGCAGTTCTTC. This gives the protein CASSESPPRLAQGNEQFF.

The chain uses TRBV7-3 and TRBJ2-1; 11 bases are a match to TRBD1. With 5 bases clipped from V and 1 base from J, the junction kept 13 bases outside the gene matches. CDR3 length: 19 amino acids. Germline values: CDR1 SGHTA, CDR2 FQGTGA. CDR3 loop: CASSPHKGQGGISYNEQFF. CDR3 bases: TGTGCCAGCAGCCCGCATAAGGGACAGGGGGGGATTTCCTACAATGAGCAGTTCTTC.

V is TRBV12-5 and J is TRBJ2-5; no clear D gene. Germline loops: CDR1 LGHNT, CDR2 FRNRAP. V lost 5 bases, J lost 4 bases, and 8 bases lay in between. This CDR3 is 12 amino acids long. In nucleotides, the CDR3 is TGTGCTAGTGGTCCCCTCCCAGAGACCCAGTACTTC. It is translated as CASGPLPETQYF.